This TCR beta chain was retrieved from a study of T cell responses to AZD1222 COVID-19 vaccine. The CDR3 is 17 residues long. CDR1 and CDR2 (germline): LNHDA, SQIVND (reference sequence). V was cut by 6 bases and J by 8 bases, with 26 bases left in between. Study outcomes and limitations: Just six people given AZD1222 tested seropositive at baseline. Spike as a whole was targeted by vaccine-associated CD4 TCRs, dominant at 160-218 and 743-854. Donors were mostly white British, more females; clonal diversity possibly underestimated. Repertoire samples came only from after the peak T cell response.

Produced via immunoSEQ multiplex PCR; TCRdb's table is partial and in-frame only. The sample has about 110,000 clones; about 93% are singletons. A word on this clone: What it binds is not known.

The V gene is TRBV19, the J gene TRBJ1-3, with TRBD1 as a possible D gene (5 bases). This sequence was found in an adult in good health. The sequenced sample was peripheral blood, obtained on day 0 of AZD1222 vaccination. The CDR3 coding sequence is TGTGCCAGTAGGGGGGACCAGCACCGCAGTGGCCGGGACACCATATATTTT. This codes for CASRGDQHRSGRDTIYF.